This T cell receptor (beta chain) was observed in a study of cytomegalovirus exposure and HLA in healthy donors. Study at large: Later, an analysis reported that the 95 to 150 validation repertoires had used the same platform as the approximately 680 first-cohort repertoires. Regarding the study as a whole: In vitro checks showed that a few CMV-associated chains really do target CMV antigens. Altogether, 150 or so TCR beta chains were recorded as cytomegalovirus-associated.

V lost 2 bases and J 4 bases, leaving 12 bases between the germline ends. The CDR3 contains 14 residues. The germline V gene encodes CDR1 SGHRS and CDR2 YFSETQ. The table came from immunoSEQ multiplex PCR; TCRdb's copy has only in-frame clones and leaves some out. The sample shows roughly 150,000 clones, nearly 90% of them seen only once. Notes on this clone: Its antigen is unidentified.

The clonotype comes from a woman between 18 and 29 years old in good health and CMV-seropositive. The rearrangement links TRBV5-1 to TRBJ2-5; maybe TRBD2 (5 bases). Sequenced material: PBMCs. This chain's CDR3 is CASSLRTPGETQYF. The CDR3 coding sequence is TGCGCCAGCAGCTTACGGACTCCCGGAGAGACCCAGTACTTC.